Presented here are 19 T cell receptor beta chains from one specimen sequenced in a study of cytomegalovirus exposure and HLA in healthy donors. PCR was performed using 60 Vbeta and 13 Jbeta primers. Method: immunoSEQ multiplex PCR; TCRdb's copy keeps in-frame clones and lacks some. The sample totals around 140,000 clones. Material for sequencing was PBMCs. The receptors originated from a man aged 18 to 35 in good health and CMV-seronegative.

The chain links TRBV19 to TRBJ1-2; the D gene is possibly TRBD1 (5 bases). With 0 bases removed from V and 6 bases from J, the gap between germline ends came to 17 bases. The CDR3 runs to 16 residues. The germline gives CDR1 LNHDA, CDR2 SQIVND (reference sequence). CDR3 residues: CASSIEAEGRGNGYTF. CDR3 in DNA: TGTGCCAGTAGTATAGAGGCCGAAGGCCGGGGGAATGGCTACACCTTC.

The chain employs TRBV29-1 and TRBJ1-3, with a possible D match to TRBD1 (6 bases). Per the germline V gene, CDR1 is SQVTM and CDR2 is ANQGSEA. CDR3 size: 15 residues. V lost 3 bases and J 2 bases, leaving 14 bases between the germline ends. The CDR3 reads CSVEGEGDAGNTIYF. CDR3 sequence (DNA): TGCAGCGTTGAGGGAGAGGGGGACGCTGGAAACACCATATATTTT.

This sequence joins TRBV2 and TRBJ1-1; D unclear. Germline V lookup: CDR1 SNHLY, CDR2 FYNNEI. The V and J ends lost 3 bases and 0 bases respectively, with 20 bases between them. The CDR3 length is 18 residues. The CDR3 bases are TGTGCCAGCAGTGATGGCGGCCTAAATACCCAAATGAACACTGAAGCTTTCTTT. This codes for CASSDGGLNTQMNTEAFF.

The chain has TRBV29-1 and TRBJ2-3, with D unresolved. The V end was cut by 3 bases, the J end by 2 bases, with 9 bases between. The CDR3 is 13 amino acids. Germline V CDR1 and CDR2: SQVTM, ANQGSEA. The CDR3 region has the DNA TGCAGCGTTGATGCCCACATCACAGATACGCAGTATTTT. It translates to CSVDAHITDTQYF.

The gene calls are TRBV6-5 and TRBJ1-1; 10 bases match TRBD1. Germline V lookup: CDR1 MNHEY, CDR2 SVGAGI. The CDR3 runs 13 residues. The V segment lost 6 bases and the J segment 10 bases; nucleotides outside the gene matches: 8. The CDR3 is CASRLTGGYRAFF. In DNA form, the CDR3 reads TGTGCCAGCAGGTTGACAGGGGGCTATAGAGCTTTCTTT.

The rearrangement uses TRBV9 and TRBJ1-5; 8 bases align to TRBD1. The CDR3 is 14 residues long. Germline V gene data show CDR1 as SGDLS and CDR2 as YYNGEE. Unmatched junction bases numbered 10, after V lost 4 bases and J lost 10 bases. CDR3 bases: TGTGCCAGCAGCACGGGACAGGTCCAGGGACCCCAGCATTTT. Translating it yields CASSTGQVQGPQHF.

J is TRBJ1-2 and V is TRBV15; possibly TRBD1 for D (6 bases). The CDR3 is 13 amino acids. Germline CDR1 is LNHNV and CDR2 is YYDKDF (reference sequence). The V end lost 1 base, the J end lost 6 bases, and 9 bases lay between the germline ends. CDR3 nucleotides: TGTGCCACCAGCAGAGCGCCAGGGGATGGCTACACCTTC. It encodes CATSRAPGDGYTF.

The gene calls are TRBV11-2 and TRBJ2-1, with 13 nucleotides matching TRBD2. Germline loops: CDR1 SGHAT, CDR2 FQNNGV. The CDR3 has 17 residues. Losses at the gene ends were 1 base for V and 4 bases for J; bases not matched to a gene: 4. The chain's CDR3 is CASSLVVGLAGYNEQFF. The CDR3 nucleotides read TGTGCCAGCAGCTTAGTCGTGGGACTAGCGGGGTACAATGAGCAGTTCTTC.

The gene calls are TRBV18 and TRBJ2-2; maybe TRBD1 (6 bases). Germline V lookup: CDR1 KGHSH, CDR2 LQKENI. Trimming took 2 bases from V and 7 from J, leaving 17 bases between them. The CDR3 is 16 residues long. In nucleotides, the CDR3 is TGTGCCAGCTCACCATACCTCGGACAGAATGGCGGGGAGCTGTTTTTT. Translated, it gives CASSPYLGQNGGELFF. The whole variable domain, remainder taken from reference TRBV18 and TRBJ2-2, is NAGVMQNPRHLVRRRGQEARLRCSPMKGHSHVYWYRQLPEEGLKFMVYLQKENIIDESGMPKERFSAEFPKEGPSILRIQQVVRGDSAAYFCASSPYLGQNGGELFFGEGSRLTVL.

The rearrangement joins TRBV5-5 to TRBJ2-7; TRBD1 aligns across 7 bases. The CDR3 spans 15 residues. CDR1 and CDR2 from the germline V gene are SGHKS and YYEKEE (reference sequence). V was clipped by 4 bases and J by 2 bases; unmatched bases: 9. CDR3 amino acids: CASSLRTGQTYEQYF. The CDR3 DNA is TGTGCCAGCAGCCTCCGGACAGGCCAGACCTACGAGCAGTACTTC.

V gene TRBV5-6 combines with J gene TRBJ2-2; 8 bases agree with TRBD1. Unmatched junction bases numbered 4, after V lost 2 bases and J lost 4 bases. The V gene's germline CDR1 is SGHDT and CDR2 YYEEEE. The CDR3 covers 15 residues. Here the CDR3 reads CASSFRQGFTGELFF. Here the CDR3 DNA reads TGTGCCAGCAGCTTTCGACAGGGGTTCACCGGGGAGCTGTTTTTT.

The CDR3 nucleotides read TGTGCCAGCAGCTCTGGGGGCAGGGGGCTGAACACTGAAGCTTTCTTT. Protein: CASSSGGRGLNTEAFF. The chain employs TRBV7-9 and TRBJ1-1, with 8 bases lining up with TRBD1. CDR3 size: 16 residues. V shed 4 bases, J shed 0 bases, and the junction held 7 bases outside the gene matches. Germline V gene data show CDR1 as SEHNR and CDR2 as FQNEAQ (reference sequence).

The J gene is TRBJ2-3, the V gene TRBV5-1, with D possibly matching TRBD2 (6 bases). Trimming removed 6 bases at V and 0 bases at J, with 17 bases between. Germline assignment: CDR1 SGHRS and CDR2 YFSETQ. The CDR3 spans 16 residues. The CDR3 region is CASTSGLHTSTDTQYF. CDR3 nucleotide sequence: TGCGCCAGCACCTCTGGACTACACACTAGCACAGATACGCAGTATTTT.

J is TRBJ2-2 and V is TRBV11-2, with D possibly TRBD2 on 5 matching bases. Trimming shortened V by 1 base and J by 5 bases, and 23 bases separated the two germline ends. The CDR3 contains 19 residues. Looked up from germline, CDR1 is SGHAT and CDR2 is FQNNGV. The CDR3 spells CASSLGFRLADLGTGELFF. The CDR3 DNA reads TGTGCCAGCAGCTTAGGATTTCGGCTAGCTGATCTCGGAACCGGGGAGCTGTTTTTT. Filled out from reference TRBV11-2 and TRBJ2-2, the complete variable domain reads EAGVAQSPRYKIIEKRQSVAFWCNPISGHATLYWYQQILGQGPKLLIQFQNNGVVDDSQLPKDRFSAERLKGVDSTLKIQPAKLEDSAVYLCASSLGFRLADLGTGELFFGEGSRLTVL.

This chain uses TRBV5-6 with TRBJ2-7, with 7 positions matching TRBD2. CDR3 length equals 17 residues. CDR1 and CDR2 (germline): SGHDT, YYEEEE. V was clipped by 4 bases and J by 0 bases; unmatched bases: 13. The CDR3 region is CASSGPVGRGSSYEQYF. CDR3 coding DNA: TGTGCCAGCAGCGGCCCTGTGGGGCGGGGGAGCTCCTACGAGCAGTACTTC.

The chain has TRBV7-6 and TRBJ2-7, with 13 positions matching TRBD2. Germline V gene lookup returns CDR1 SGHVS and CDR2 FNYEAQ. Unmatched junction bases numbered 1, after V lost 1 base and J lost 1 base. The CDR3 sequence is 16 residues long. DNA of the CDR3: TGTGCCAGCAGCTTAGGGACTAGCGGGAGATCCTACGAGCAGTACTTC. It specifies CASSLGTSGRSYEQYF.

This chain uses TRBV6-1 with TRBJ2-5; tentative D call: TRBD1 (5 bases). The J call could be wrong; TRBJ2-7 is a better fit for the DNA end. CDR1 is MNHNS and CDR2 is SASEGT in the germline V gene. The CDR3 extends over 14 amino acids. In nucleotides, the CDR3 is TGTGCCAGCCTATTAGGGGTTTCAAGCTACGAGCAGTACTTC. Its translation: CASLLGVSSYEQYF.

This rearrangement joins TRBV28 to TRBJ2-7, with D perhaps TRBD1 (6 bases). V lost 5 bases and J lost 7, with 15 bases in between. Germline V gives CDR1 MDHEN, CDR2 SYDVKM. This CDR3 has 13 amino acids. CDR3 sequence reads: CASSDTAGTEQYF. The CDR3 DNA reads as TGTGCCAGCAGTGATACCGCCGGGACAGAGCAGTACTTC.

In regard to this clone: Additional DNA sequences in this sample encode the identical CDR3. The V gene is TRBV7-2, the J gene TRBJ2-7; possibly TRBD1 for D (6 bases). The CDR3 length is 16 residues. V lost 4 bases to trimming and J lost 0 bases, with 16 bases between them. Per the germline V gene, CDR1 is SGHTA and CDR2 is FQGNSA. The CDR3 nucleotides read TGTGCCAGCAGCTCGAGGGGGACGGGGAGCTCCTACGAGCAGTACTTC. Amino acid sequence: CASSSRGTGSSYEQYF.